The T cell receptor beta chain described here comes from a study of multiple sclerosis patients with progressive multifocal leukoencephalopathy. Study-wide points: PML-onset expanded TRB clones were detectable before and during natalizumab therapy.

Method: immunoSEQ multiplex PCR; TCRdb's copy keeps in-frame clones and lacks some. The repertoire consists of roughly 29,000 clones, with nearly 90% occurring once and the leading ten covering approximately 1.3%. As concerns this clone: Its specificity is not known.

Germline CDR1 reads LNHDA; CDR2 reads SQIVND (reference sequence). Deletions cut 4 bases from V and 5 bases from J, with 23 bases between. CDR3 length: 17 amino acids. Regarding time point: 12 to 13 months of natalizumab therapy. Sequenced material: PBMCs, taken from a patient treated with natalizumab. V and J are TRBV19 and TRBJ2-5; D gene uncertain. This clonotype originated in a human donor with multiple sclerosis. The CDR3 bases are TGTGCCAGTAGTACCTTCGGGCTATTACCCCTTCGGGAGACCCAGTACTTC. The encoded protein is CASSTFGLLPLRETQYF.